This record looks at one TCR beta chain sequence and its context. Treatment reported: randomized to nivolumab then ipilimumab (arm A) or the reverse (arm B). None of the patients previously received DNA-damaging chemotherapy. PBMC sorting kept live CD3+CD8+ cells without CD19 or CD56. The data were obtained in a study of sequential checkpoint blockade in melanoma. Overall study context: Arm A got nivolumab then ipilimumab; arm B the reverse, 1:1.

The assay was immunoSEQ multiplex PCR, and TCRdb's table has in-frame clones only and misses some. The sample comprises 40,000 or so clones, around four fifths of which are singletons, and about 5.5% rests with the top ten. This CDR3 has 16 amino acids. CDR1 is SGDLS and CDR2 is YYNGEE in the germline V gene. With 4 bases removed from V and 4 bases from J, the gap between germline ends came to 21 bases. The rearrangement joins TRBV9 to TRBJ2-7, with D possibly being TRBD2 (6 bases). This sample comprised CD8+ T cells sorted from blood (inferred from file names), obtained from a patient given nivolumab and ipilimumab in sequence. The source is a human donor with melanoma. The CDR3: CASSPQPSGGIYEQYF. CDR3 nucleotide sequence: TGTGCCAGCAGCCCGCAGCCGAGTGGGGGGATTTACGAGCAGTACTTC.